The sequence of this T cell receptor (beta chain) was determined in a study of T-cell memory formation after mild COVID-19 (dated by TCRdb to about 2021). Notes on the research overall: Most TCR sequence clusters were specific to one of the two donors. In a couple of donors, T-cell clones that expanded and contracted after mild COVID-19 were tracked by sequencing TCRalpha and TCRbeta repertoires over time. Two young, previously healthy adult volunteers made up the cohort, one male and one female.

The listed sequencing device is Illumina NovaSeq 6000. TCRalpha and TCRbeta cDNA libraries were built by 5'RACE with constant-segment primers, adding sample barcodes and unique molecular identifiers. RNA was extracted from every sample with Trizol reagent. Libraries were amplified in two PCR steps, with a second sample barcode and Illumina TruSeq adapters added in the second step. The libraries were sequenced on an Illumina NovaSeq using 2 x 150 bp paired-end reads. In the authors' own workflow: The reads were demultiplexed and collapsed into UMI-guided consensus sequences using migec v1.2.7. Using mixcr v2.1.11, UMI consensuses were aligned to TRA and TRB V and J templates and then assembled into clonotypes. Clonotypes were classified as expanded or contracted when called significant by both edgeR and NoisET, with noise models trained on biological replicates. edgeR calls used a false discovery rate-adjusted p below 0.01 and a log2 fold-change threshold of 1. PCA with hierarchical clustering of max-normalized trajectories of the 1000 most abundant clonotypes was used as exploratory dynamics analysis. Separately sequenced CD4+ and CD8+ repertoires were used to assign a CD4 or CD8 phenotype to each responding clone. The public reads were reprocessed in TCRdb via fastp at Q25 and MiXCR, keeping in-frame beta chains. Every distinct CDR3 protein forms one entry, paired with its most common genes and DNA. These V and J calls derive from TCRdb rather than the authors' analysis. This sample has about 390,000 distinct CDR3 sequences in its table, and approximately 15% of those were observed once. The ten largest account for about a fifth of the sample.

Overall study results and their limits: The second-wave clones that peaked on day 37 were not confirmed to be SARS-CoV-2 specific. Only a couple of mild cases were covered in the study, and larger cohorts including severe cases with pre-infection samples were considered necessary. Some responding clones were found in pre-infection memory, which suggests that pre-existing cross-reactive memory T cells took part in the SARS-CoV-2 response. Contracting CD4+ clones were found mainly in CM and EM memory subsets, while CD8+ clones were enriched in EMRA. Clones that contracted from day 15 to 85 showed balanced CD4/CD8 phenotypes, whereas a second wave of clones that expanded from day 15 to 37 leaned towards CD4+.

Trimming removed 4 bases from V and 2 bases from J, leaving 14 bases between the germline ends. The CDR3 runs 15 residues from the cysteine to the phenylalanine. The read is trimmed to its CDR3 DNA, 45 bases read in frame from base 1. Via the germline V gene (reference sequence), CDR1 is SEHNR and CDR2 FQNEAQ. This clonotype was observed a handful of times. Its antigen is currently not known. Per-base quality was not reported, and no clone a single base away is much larger than it. Ficoll-Paque density gradient centrifugation was the method used to isolate PBMCs. Sequencing was done on a sample of PBMCs or a T cell subset sorted from them (not recorded which). This sequence originates from a man aged 18 to 29 who had mild COVID-19 (a few samples of this study predate the infection). The sample titles of this study are shuffled in the database, so cell type and time point are left out; the donor was told from shared clones. Recombination linked TRBV7-9 to TRBJ1-1; confidence is insufficient to name the D gene. CDR3 sequence: CASSSLSPRNTEAFF. The base sequence is TGTGCCAGCAGCTCCCTGAGTCCTAGAAACACTGAAGCTTTCTTT.